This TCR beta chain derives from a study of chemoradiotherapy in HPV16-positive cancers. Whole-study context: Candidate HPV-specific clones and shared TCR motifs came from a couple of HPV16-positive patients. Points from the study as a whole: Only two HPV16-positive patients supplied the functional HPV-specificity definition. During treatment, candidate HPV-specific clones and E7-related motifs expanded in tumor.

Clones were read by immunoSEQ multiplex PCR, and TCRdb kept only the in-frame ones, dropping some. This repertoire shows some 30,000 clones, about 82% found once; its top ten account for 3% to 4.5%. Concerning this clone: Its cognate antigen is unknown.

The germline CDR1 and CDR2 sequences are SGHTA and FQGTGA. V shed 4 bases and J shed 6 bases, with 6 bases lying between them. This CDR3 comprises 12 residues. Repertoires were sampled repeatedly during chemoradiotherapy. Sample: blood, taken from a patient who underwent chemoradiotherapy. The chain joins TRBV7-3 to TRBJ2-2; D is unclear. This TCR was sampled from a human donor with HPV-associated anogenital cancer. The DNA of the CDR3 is TGTGCCAGCAGCTCGTCCCCCGGGGAGCTGTTTTTT. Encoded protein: CASSSSPGELFF.